These 12 T cell receptor beta chains were sequenced from one sample in a study of cytomegalovirus exposure and HLA in healthy donors. The PCR had 60 Vbeta and 13 Jbeta primers. Using immunoSEQ multiplex PCR, the repertoire was profiled, and TCRdb retains in-frame clones only, with some absent. The data hold roughly 200,000 clones, with roughly four fifths observed a single time. The sequencing sample was made of PBMCs. The receptors originated from a man aged 45 to 65 in good health and CMV-seronegative.

With respect to this clone: The same CDR3 can be traced to other DNA sequences in this sample. The chain recombines TRBV7-2 with TRBJ2-7; TRBD1 might be the D (5 bases). From germline, CDR1 is SGHTA and CDR2 FQGNSA. The CDR3 extends over 12 amino acids. The V and J ends lost 5 bases and 4 bases respectively, with 9 bases between them. CDR3 bases: TGTGCCAGCAGCCCCTCAGGGTACGAGCAGTACTTC. Amino acid sequence: CASSPSGYEQYF.

The chain joins TRBV19 to TRBJ1-2; a weak D match, TRBD1 (6 bases). From germline, CDR1 is LNHDA and CDR2 SQIVND (reference sequence). Trimming left V 3 bases short and J 4 bases short, with 9 bases between. The CDR3 has 13 amino acids. CDR3 nucleotide sequence: TGTGCCAGTAGTATTGACAGGCTCTATGGCTACACCTTC. It codes for CASSIDRLYGYTF.

This sequence joins TRBV6-4 and TRBJ2-1, with TRBD1 matching over 10 bases. Germline V gene data show CDR1 as MRHNA and CDR2 as SNTAGT. J lost 8 bases, V lost 6 bases, and 10 bases had no gene match. The CDR3 consists of 15 residues. The DNA of the CDR3 is TGTGCCAGCAGCGTGGAGGGACAGGGGTCATATGAGCAGTTCTTC. This encodes CASSVEGQGSYEQFF.

The rearrangement uses TRBV20-1 and TRBJ1-2, with D hard to call. The germline V gene encodes CDR1 DFQATT and CDR2 SNEGSKA (reference sequence). V shed 0 bases and J shed 7 bases, with 3 bases lying between them. The CDR3 spans 10 residues. The CDR3 reads CSARDSGYTF. The CDR3 DNA reads TGCAGTGCTAGAGATAGTGGCTACACCTTC.

The CDR3 sequence: CASSLGSSSPTDTQYF. The CDR3 DNA is TGTGCCAGCAGCTTGGGGTCTAGCAGCCCCACAGATACGCAGTATTTT. The chain couples TRBV5-8 to TRBJ2-3, with D tentatively TRBD2 (5 bases). Looked up from germline, CDR1 is SGHTS and CDR2 is YDEGEE. V lost 0 bases to trimming and J lost 2 bases, with 13 bases between them. This CDR3 has 16 amino acids. The full variable domain, completed using reference TRBV5-8 and TRBJ2-3, is EAGVTQSPTHLIKTRGQQATLRCSPISGHTSVYWYQQALGLGLQFLLWYDEGEERNRGNFPPRFSGRQFPNYSSELNVNALELEDSALYLCASSLGSSSPTDTQYFGPGTRLTVL.

The chain uses TRBV6-5 and TRBJ2-4; D call uncertain. The CDR3 totals 15 residues. V gave up 0 bases and J gave up 1 base, with 7 bases separating them. Germline V lookup: CDR1 MNHEY, CDR2 SVGAGI. The CDR3 spells CASSYSTGAKNIQYF. DNA for the CDR3: TGTGCCAGCAGTTACTCGACCGGGGCCAAAAACATTCAGTACTTC.

The J gene is TRBJ2-5, the V gene TRBV5-5; 8 bases match TRBD1. The CDR3 is 13 residues long. Unmatched junction bases numbered 6, after V lost 3 bases and J lost 8 bases. The germline gives CDR1 SGHKS, CDR2 YYEKEE (reference sequence). CDR3 sequence: CASSSGTGITQYF. CDR3 bases: TGTGCCAGCAGCTCGGGGACAGGTATAACCCAGTACTTC.

This clone was seen a single time. The chain uses TRBV5-1 and TRBJ2-7; D call uncertain. This CDR3 region has 15 residues. The V end was cut by 4 bases, the J end by 5 bases, with 19 bases between. The germline gives CDR1 SGHRS, CDR2 YFSETQ. For the CDR3, the DNA is TGCGCCAGCAGCCCCCGTAGCTCTATATCCCACGAGCAGTACTTC. It translates to CASSPRSSISHEQYF.

The rearrangement links TRBV6-5 to TRBJ2-7; weak D call: TRBD1 (5 bases). The germline V gene encodes CDR1 MNHEY and CDR2 SVGAGI. V was trimmed by 6 bases and J by 0 bases, leaving 12 bases between them. This CDR3 has 14 residues. The CDR3 DNA reads as TGTGCCAGCAGGGGGCAACAGGACTCCTACGAGCAGTACTTC. The encoded protein is CASRGQQDSYEQYF.

V gene TRBV9 combines with J gene TRBJ2-7; 14 bases are shared with TRBD2. CDR3 size: 17 residues. Unmatched junction bases numbered 4, after V lost 0 bases and J lost 2 bases. The germline V gene encodes CDR1 SGDLS and CDR2 YYNGEE. CDR3 DNA: TGTGCCAGCAGCGTAGGGACTAGCGGGAGGTACCCCTACGAGCAGTACTTC. Amino acid sequence: CASSVGTSGRYPYEQYF.

This rearrangement joins TRBV7-3 to TRBJ2-7, with TRBD1 matching 11 bases. CDR1 is SGHTA and CDR2 is FQGTGA in the germline V gene. The length of the CDR3 is 15 residues. J was trimmed by 2 bases and V by 5 bases; bases with no gene match: 5. The CDR3 here is CASSRGTGGTYEQYF. The CDR3 DNA follows: TGTGCCAGCAGCCGAGGGACAGGGGGAACCTACGAGCAGTACTTC.

V usage is TRBV15 and J usage is TRBJ1-5; D is possibly TRBD1 (6 bases). Trimming took 0 bases from V and 2 from J, leaving 8 bases between them. Germline CDR1 is LNHNV and CDR2 is YYDKDF (reference sequence). There are 15 residues in the CDR3. The CDR3 here is CATSRDPGGNQPQHF. In DNA form, the CDR3 reads TGTGCCACCAGCAGAGATCCAGGGGGCAATCAGCCCCAGCATTTT. Drawing the rest from reference TRBV15 and TRBJ1-5, the complete variable domain is DAMVIQNPRYQVTQFGKPVTLSCSQTLNHNVMYWYQQKSSQAPKLLFHYYDKDFNNEADTPDNFQSRRPNTSFCFLDIRSPGLGDTAMYLCATSRDPGGNQPQHFGDGTRLSIL.